The next 2 T cell receptor beta chains were all read from a single sample in a study of vaccination effects on CD4 cells after COVID-19. Profiled with immunoSEQ multiplex PCR; TCRdb holds only in-frame clones, not every one. The sample carries some 66,000 clones, around 80% recorded once. Isolation of CD4+ T cells took place after approximately ten days of culture. Vaccine administered to participants consisted of two doses of either BNT162b2 or mRNA-1273. Their antigens remain unidentified. Sequences were derived from CD4+ T cells from PBMCs cultured without peptide, sampled after COVID-19 vaccination. These receptor sequences come from a human donor who received a COVID-19 vaccine.

The gene calls are TRBV19 and TRBJ1-2; TRBD1 matches 9 bases. J was trimmed by 4 bases and V by 6 bases; bases with no gene match: 3. Germline CDR1 LNHDA, CDR2 SQIVND (reference sequence). This CDR3 has 13 amino acids. CDR3: CASRQGAVYGYTF. In DNA, the CDR3 is TGTGCCAGTAGACAGGGGGCGGTCTATGGCTACACCTTC.

The CDR3 bases are TGTGCCAGCAGCCGACAGGGAGCCGGACCTCTGGGAAACACCATATATTTT. Encoded protein: CASSRQGAGPLGNTIYF. The rearrangement uses TRBV3-1 (or the pseudogene TRBV3-2) and TRBJ1-3; 7 nucleotides align to TRBD1. V gave up 4 bases and J gave up 4 bases; unmatched junction bases: 13. There are 17 residues in the CDR3. Germline lookup yields CDR1 LGHDT and CDR2 YNNKEL (reference sequence).